Following are 6 T cell receptor beta chains from one sample sequenced in a study of PD-1 blockade in classical Hodgkin lymphoma. Stated time point: cycle 4 day 1 (C4D1), after 5 to 7 weeks of nivolumab. Patients all relapsed after autologous stem cell transplantation, and there was variation in brentuximab vedotin exposure. Sequencing was performed with immunoSEQ multiplex PCR; in TCRdb, only in-frame clones are kept and a portion is missing. The sample has some 90,000 clones, 78% seen once. Here the sequenced sample was peripheral blood mononuclear cells (PBMCs), taken before the fourth cycle of nivolumab. The receptors stem from a human donor with classical Hodgkin lymphoma.

The rearrangement joins TRBV7-3 to TRBJ1-4; D unclear. Trimming took 3 bases from V and 0 from J, leaving 5 bases between them. Germline V gene lookup returns CDR1 SGHTA and CDR2 FQGTGA. This CDR3 region has 14 residues. The CDR3 is CASSLQATNEKLFF. The CDR3 DNA sequence: TGTGCCAGCAGCTTGCAGGCAACTAATGAAAAACTGTTTTTT.

V and J are TRBV30 and TRBJ2-3; D is unclear. V lost 3 bases to trimming and J lost 0 bases, with 13 bases between them. The CDR3 contains 15 residues. Germline V gives CDR1 GTSNPN, CDR2 SVGIG (reference sequence). This CDR3 reads CAWSASGYSTDTQYF. The CDR3, as DNA: TGTGCCTGGAGCGCGAGTGGATATAGCACAGATACGCAGTATTTT.

The chain combines TRBV6-5 with TRBJ1-2; D is unclear. There are 10 residues in the CDR3. Trimming stripped 10 bases from V and 4 bases from J, with 7 bases between. Per the germline V gene, CDR1 is MNHEY and CDR2 is SVGAGI. In DNA, the CDR3 is TGTGCCACCCGGGCCTATGGCTACACCTTC. This translates into CATRAYGYTF.

The J gene is TRBJ2-2, the V gene TRBV7-8; the match to TRBD1 covers 9 bases. The CDR3 has 14 residues. The V gene end was trimmed by 5 bases and the J gene end by 7 bases; junction bases not matched to a gene: 5. CDR1 SGHVS and CDR2 FQNEAQ come from the germline V gene. The CDR3: CASSQTGGYGELFF. The CDR3 nucleotides read TGTGCCAGCAGCCAGACAGGGGGATACGGGGAGCTGTTTTTT.

The genes are TRBV5-4 and TRBJ2-7, with 7 nucleotides matching TRBD1. Germline CDR1 and CDR2: SGHNT and YYREEE (reference sequence). With 2 bases clipped from V and 0 bases from J, the junction kept 2 bases outside the gene matches. The CDR3 consists of 14 residues. CDR3 protein: CASSLTGDSYEQYF. DNA for the CDR3: TGTGCCAGCAGCTTAACAGGGGACTCCTACGAGCAGTACTTC.

This chain links TRBV28 with TRBJ1-5; D not resolved. Looked up from germline, CDR1 is MDHEN and CDR2 is SYDVKM. The CDR3 has 17 residues. Trimming removed 6 bases at V and 2 bases at J, with 20 bases between. The chain's CDR3 is CASSPSPGLAGNQPQHF. The CDR3 DNA reads as TGTGCCAGCAGCCCCTCTCCGGGGTTGGCCGGCAATCAGCCCCAGCATTTT.